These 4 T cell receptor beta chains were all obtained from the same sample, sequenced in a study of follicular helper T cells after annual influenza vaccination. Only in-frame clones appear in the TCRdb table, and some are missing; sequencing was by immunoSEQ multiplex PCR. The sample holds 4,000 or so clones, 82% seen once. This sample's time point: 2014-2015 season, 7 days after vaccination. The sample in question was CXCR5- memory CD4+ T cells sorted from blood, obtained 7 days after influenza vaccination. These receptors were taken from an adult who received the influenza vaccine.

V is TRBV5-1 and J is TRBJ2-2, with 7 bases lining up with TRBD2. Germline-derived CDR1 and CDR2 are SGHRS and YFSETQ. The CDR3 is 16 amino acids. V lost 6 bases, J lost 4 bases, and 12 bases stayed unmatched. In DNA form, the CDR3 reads TGCGCCAGCACCAGAACGGGGGGAGTCGGCACCGGGGAGCTGTTTTTT. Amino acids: CASTRTGGVGTGELFF. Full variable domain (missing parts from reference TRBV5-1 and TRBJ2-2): KAGVTQTPRYLIKTRGQQVTLSCSPISGHRSVSWYQQTPGQGLQFLFEYFSETQRNKGNFPGRFSGRQFSNSRSEMNVSTLELGDSALYLCASTRTGGVGTGELFFGEGSRLTVL.

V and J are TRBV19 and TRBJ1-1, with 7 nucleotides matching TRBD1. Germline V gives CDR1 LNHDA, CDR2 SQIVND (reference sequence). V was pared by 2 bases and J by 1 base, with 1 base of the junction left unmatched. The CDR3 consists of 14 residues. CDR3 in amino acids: CASSIQGGNTEAFF. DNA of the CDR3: TGTGCCAGTAGTATACAGGGGGGGAACACTGAAGCTTTCTTT.

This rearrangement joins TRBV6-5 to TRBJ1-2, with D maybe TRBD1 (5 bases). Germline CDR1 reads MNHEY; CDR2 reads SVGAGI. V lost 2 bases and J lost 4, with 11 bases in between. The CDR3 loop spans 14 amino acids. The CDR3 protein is CASSYRAGTYGYTF. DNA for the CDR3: TGTGCCAGCAGTTACCGGGCAGGGACCTATGGCTACACCTTC.

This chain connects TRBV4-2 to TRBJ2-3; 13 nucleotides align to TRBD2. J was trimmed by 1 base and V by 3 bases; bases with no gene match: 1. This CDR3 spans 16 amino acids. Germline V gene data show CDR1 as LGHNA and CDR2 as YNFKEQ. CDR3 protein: CASSQGTSGGTDTQYF. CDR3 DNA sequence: TGTGCCAGCAGCCAGGGGACTAGCGGGGGCACAGATACGCAGTATTTT.